One TCR beta chain is described in this entry. This receptor's antigen is unknown. No clone much larger than this one lies a single base away; base qualities are absent. The data are from a study of CD4 T cells in relation to SARS-CoV-2 and coronaviruses (dated by TCRdb to the early 2020s). With respect to the entire study: Across all 12 patients in the convalescent cohort, the median age was nearly 40 years, with a range of about 20 to 80 years. The approximately 12 convalescent patients included 8 males and 4 females; two subjects were Hispanic. At the level of individual TCR clonotypes, the study evaluated whether memory CD4+ T cells crossreact between the spike proteins of SARS-CoV-2 and those of common cold coronaviruses. The Adaptive Biotechnologies TCR-sequencing kit was used to sequence samples from three pre-COVID donors and the naive versus memory experiments, while other data came from Illumina-based sequencing. HLA restriction was mapped for shared crossreactive spike epitopes using patient-derived lymphoblastoid cell lines. Expansion assays from other donors in the study were sequenced with a different, Illumina-based TCR-beta assay. Results and caveats for the whole study, not just this receptor: Since the crossreactivity analysis centred on spike protein, crossreactivity against other viral proteins was not assessed. Pre-pandemic and post-infection samples were not both contributed by any donor, so tracing of the source of pre-existing responses was limited. Naive versus memory sequencing indicated that memory recall responses, rather than primary responses primed during culture, are detected by the assay. In 65% to 70% of donors, memory CD4+ clonotypes turned up that crossrecognized SARS-CoV-2 and at least one common cold coronavirus spike. Small numbers of patients and of tested TCRs were a limitation of the study. Compared with monoreactive clones, crossreactive clones had significantly weaker SARS-CoV-2-driven expansion, a result consistent with antigenic imprinting.

Deep-resolution immunoSEQ TCR-beta sequencing was performed on DNA from uncultured naive and memory CD4+ T cells. As for the original processing: During preprocessing, nonproductive sequences were removed, as were CDR3s that did not start with C, did not end with F or W, or were shorter than 7 amino acids. Cultured and uncultured naive and memory CD4+ repertoires were searched for CDR3s previously identified as spike- and CEF-reactive. CDR3 homology was quantified as pairwise Levenshtein distance, calculated with the stringdist R package after three terminal residues were trimmed from each end. TCRdb stores this immuneACCESS table with in-frame sequences only. Part of the clones is absent; in the studies checked, under half of the shortfall reflects unresolved V genes, and no reason is known for the rest. That table supplies the V and J calls and clone size; D and trimming were determined from the DNA. The sample contains 30,000 to 45,000 clones, roughly 90% of them found a single time. The top ten hold roughly a tenth of the sample.

The germline V gene encodes CDR1 SGHDT and CDR2 YYEEEE. The CDR3 runs 18 amino acids, cysteine and phenylalanine included. The DNA shown is the 54-base CDR3, in frame from base 1. V is pruned by 0 bases and J by 4 bases, leaving 12 bases of the junction without a gene match. Naive and memory CD4+ T cells were separated from cryopreserved PBMCs by first enriching for CD4 and then performing EasySep naive CD4+ T cell enrichment. Ficoll-Paque PLUS gradient centrifugation was used to isolate PBMCs from leukapheresis product or whole blood. PBMCs were either cryopreserved at -140°C or used fresh in the expansion assay. The QIAamp Micro DNA Kit was used to extract genomic DNA from the CD4+ T cells.

The receptor chain draws on TRBV5-6 and TRBJ1-3, with TRBD1 identical over 8 junction bases. Material: memory CD4+ T cells from PBMCs. The sample's cell subset or site label is to be understood as: memory (non-naive) CD4+ T cells. This TCR came from an adult with COVID-19. The DNA reads as follows: TGTGCCAGCAGCTTGGTGGGGACAGGATCCACGAGGGGAAACACCATATATTTT. This gives the protein CASSLVGTGSTRGNTIYF.